A single sample gave rise to the 20 T cell receptor beta chains below, sequenced in a study of regulatory T cells in long-lasting Graves disease (dated by TCRdb to about 2021). Library creation used multiplex PCR. The instrument was an Illumina HiSeq 4000. TCR beta libraries were built with iRepertoire HTBI primers and Arm-PCR amplification of CDR3 regions. In-frame beta chains were kept once TCRdb had trimmed the public reads at Q25 with fastp and called clones with MiXCR. Records with the same CDR3 protein are collapsed into one entry carrying the most frequent genes and DNA. The sample table contains about 240,000 distinct CDR3 sequences; only one count was recorded for around 21% of them. 11% to 15% of the sample goes to the ten largest clones. The intended sense of this specimen's time point label: newly diagnosed GD, antithyroid drugs for less than 3 months. For both TCR sequencing and RNA sequencing, RNA was extracted from PBMCs in TRIzol.

The sample in question was peripheral blood mononuclear cells (PBMCs), obtained at new diagnosis, from a patient treated with antithyroid drugs. The receptors were gathered from a female donor with Graves disease.

This clonotype was counted at least ten times. The chain employs TRBV4-3 and TRBJ2-7; 12 nucleotides match TRBD1. This CDR3 contains 15 residues. The trim removed 4 bases at V and 5 bases at J, leaving 6 bases unmatched. Germline V gene lookup returns CDR1 LGHNA and CDR2 YSLEER. CDR3 loop: CASSPRDRGPHEQYF. CDR3 sequence (DNA): TGCGCCAGCAGCCCACGGGACAGGGGGCCTCACGAGCAGTACTTC.

Notes on this clonotype: This may arise from a read error, as a much more abundant clone is one base away. This chain links TRBV6-2 or TRBV6-3 with TRBJ2-3; D possibly corresponds to TRBD2 (5 bases). The CDR3 covers 17 residues. Germline V lookup: CDR1 MNHEY, CDR2 SVGEGT. V dropped 1 base and J dropped 5 bases, with 19 bases sitting between them. CDR3 nucleotides: TGTGCCAGCAGTTACTTTTCTGGGCTTGAGGGCATAGATACGCAGTATTTT. It translates to CASSYFSGLEGIDTQYF.

In this sample, this clonotype turned up many times. The chain employs TRBV6-5 and TRBJ2-1, with no clear D. This CDR3 contains 15 residues. V lost 4 bases to trimming and J lost 5 bases, with 15 bases between them. Germline V lookup: CDR1 MNHEY, CDR2 SVGAGI. The CDR3 sequence: CASSWGRATHNEQFF. Written as DNA, the CDR3 is TGTGCCAGCAGTTGGGGTAGGGCAACCCACAATGAGCAGTTCTTC.

The sample holds many counts of this clonotype. This chain uses TRBV30 with TRBJ1-1; D is undetermined. Trimming removed 0 bases from V and 1 base from J, with 6 bases in between. The germline gives CDR1 GTSNPN, CDR2 SVGIG (reference sequence). CDR3 length: 13 amino acids. CDR3 in amino acids: CAWSVGANTEAFF. The CDR3 nucleotides read TGTGCCTGGAGTGTCGGTGCGAACACTGAAGCTTTCTTT.

This clonotype was seen more than once but under ten times. The genes are TRBV6-1 and TRBJ2-7; TRBD1 agrees at 11 bases. V shed 5 bases and J 4 bases; nucleotides not matched to a gene: 10. The CDR3 loop spans 16 amino acids. Germline-derived CDR1 and CDR2 are MNHNS and SASEGT. The CDR3 loop reads CASSHAGTGGEYEQYF. The CDR3 nucleotides are TGTGCCAGCAGTCACGCCGGGACAGGGGGTGAATACGAGCAGTACTTC.

About this clonotype itself: A much larger clonotype is one base distant, so this may be a read error. This chain uses TRBV6-1 with TRBJ1-1, with D unclear. Per the germline V gene, CDR1 is MNHNS and CDR2 is SASEGT. The length of the CDR3 is 14 residues. Here the CDR3 DNA reads TGTGCCAGCACCCTTAAGGGCACGACCACTGGAGCTTTCTTT. Encoded protein: CASTLKGTTTGAFF.

The V gene is TRBV28, the J gene TRBJ2-3; 7 bases map to TRBD2. The CDR3 runs to 15 residues. V trimming: 5 bases; J trimming: 6 bases; junction bases outside the gene matches: 11. Germline-derived CDR1 and CDR2 are MDHEN and SYDVKM. CDR3 DNA: TGTGCCAGCAGTCCAAGACTAGCTCCTGCCGATACGCAGTATTTT. This translates into CASSPRLAPADTQYF.

Turning to this clonotype: A much larger clone sits a single nucleotide away, making a read error possible. The chain has TRBV20-1 and TRBJ2-7; 10 bases match TRBD2. The ends lost 1 base at V and 7 bases at J; junction bases unmatched: 10. The CDR3 extends over 15 amino acids. Germline loops: CDR1 DFQATT, CDR2 SNEGSKA (reference sequence). As DNA, the CDR3 is TGCAGTGCTAGAGCCCTAGCGGGGGTCTACAATGAGCAGTACTTC. Its translation is CSARALAGVYNEQYF.

The sample holds a few counts of this clonotype. The rearrangement joins TRBV5-5 to TRBJ2-6; TRBD1 matches 7 bases. Per germline, CDR1 SGHKS and CDR2 YYEKEE (reference sequence). The ends lost 3 bases at V and 0 bases at J; junction bases unmatched: 3. The CDR3 length is 16 residues. The CDR3 DNA reads as TGTGCCAGCAGCTCCGGGACAGCCTCTGGGGCCAACGTCCTGACTTTC. It yields the protein CASSSGTASGANVLTF.

The chain is built from TRBV3-1 and TRBJ1-1; TRBD1 is a possible D gene (6 bases). Germline V gene lookup returns CDR1 LGHDT and CDR2 YNNKEL (reference sequence). The CDR3 runs 15 residues. V gave up 2 bases and J gave up 2 bases, with 12 bases separating them. CDR3: CASSQHRALNTEAFF. DNA for the CDR3: TGTGCCAGCAGCCAACACAGGGCTCTAAACACTGAAGCTTTCTTT.

This clonotype was observed at least ten times. This rearrangement joins TRBV3-1 to TRBJ2-3; possible D gene TRBD2, 6 bases. This CDR3 contains 13 residues. The V end was cut by 2 bases, the J end by 4 bases, with 7 bases between. The germline gives CDR1 LGHDT, CDR2 YNNKEL (reference sequence). The CDR3 spells CASSQLASDTQYF. In DNA form, the CDR3 reads TGTGCCAGCAGCCAACTAGCGTCAGATACGCAGTATTTT.

V and J are TRBV12-3 or TRBV12-4 and TRBJ1-4, with 12 bases aligning to TRBD1. The trim removed 5 bases at V and 7 bases at J, leaving 5 bases unmatched. The CDR3 loop spans 15 amino acids. The CDR3 DNA follows: TGTGCCAGCAGTCAAGGGACAGGGGGCGGTGAAAAACTGTTTTTT. This gives the protein CASSQGTGGGEKLFF.

Many counts were recorded for this clonotype. The chain employs TRBV6-2 or TRBV6-3 and TRBJ2-5, with D tentatively TRBD2 (6 bases). Germline CDR1 MNHEY, CDR2 SVGEGT. The V and J ends lost 2 bases and 2 bases respectively, with 9 bases between them. This CDR3 is 14 amino acids long. This chain's CDR3 is CASSYRDLQETQYF. The CDR3 coding sequence is TGTGCCAGCAGTTACCGGGACTTACAAGAGACCCAGTACTTC.

In this sample, this clonotype turned up many times. The rearrangement uses TRBV12-3 or TRBV12-4 and TRBJ2-5; no clear D gene. V lost 5 bases and J 5 bases, leaving 9 bases between the germline ends. This CDR3 region has 12 residues. CDR3 region: CASSPHGETQYF. CDR3 nucleotide sequence: TGTGCCAGCAGTCCCCACGGGGAGACCCAGTACTTC.

V is TRBV4-3 and J is TRBJ2-3; 7 positions match TRBD2. The CDR3 runs 13 residues. V shed 2 bases and J 9 bases; nucleotides not matched to a gene: 5. The germline V gene has CDR1 LGHNA and CDR2 YSLEER. CDR3 residues: CASSQTRGDTQYF. The CDR3 DNA reads TGCGCCAGCAGCCAAACCCGGGGGGACACGCAGTATTTT.

This clonotype was counted between two and nine times. A far larger clone is one base from this, pointing to a likely read error. The J gene is TRBJ2-6, the V gene TRBV16, with D perhaps TRBD1 (6 bases). The CDR3 contains 15 residues. CDR1 is KGHSY and CDR2 is FQNENV in the germline V gene. The CDR3 spells CASSPRGSGADVLTF. The CDR3 DNA follows: TGTGCCAGCAGCCCCAGGGGATCTGGGGCCGACGTCCTGACTTTC.

The chain recombines TRBV28 with TRBJ1-1; no clear D. Germline loops: CDR1 MDHEN, CDR2 SYDVKM. This CDR3 spans 17 amino acids. V lost 1 base to trimming and J lost 2 bases, with 17 bases between them. CDR3 in amino acids: CASSLSADSYPNTEAFF. DNA of the CDR3: TGTGCCAGCAGTTTATCGGCCGACTCCTATCCAAACACTGAAGCTTTCTTT.

This clonotype was counted ten times or more. The rearrangement joins TRBV7-9 to TRBJ2-7, with unresolved D. This CDR3 has 12 amino acids. V was trimmed by 10 bases and J by 0 bases, leaving 10 bases between them. Germline V gene lookup returns CDR1 SEHNR and CDR2 FQNEAQ (reference sequence). In DNA, the CDR3 is TGTGCCACCCGACGGATCTCCTACGAGCAGTACTTC. As protein: CATRRISYEQYF.

The chain joins TRBV28 to TRBJ2-1; TRBD2 matches 14 bases. V gave up 6 bases and J gave up 6 bases; unmatched junction bases: 1. There are 14 residues in the CDR3. Germline values: CDR1 MDHEN, CDR2 SYDVKM. DNA for the CDR3: TGTGCCAGCAGGACTAGCGGGGGGGCCAATGAGCAGTTCTTC. Its translation: CASRTSGGANEQFF.

The rearrangement uses TRBV7-9 and TRBJ2-5, with a weak D call TRBD1 (6 bases). The CDR3 is 14 residues long. Trimming removed 5 bases from V and 6 bases from J, with 16 bases in between. Germline V gives CDR1 SEHNR, CDR2 FQNEAQ (reference sequence). CDR3 nucleotide sequence: TGTGCCAGCAGCGGGCGGACAGTAGGAAAGACCCAGTACTTC. Translating it yields CASSGRTVGKTQYF.